This T cell receptor (beta chain) was found in a study of cytomegalovirus exposure and HLA in healthy donors. Study-level background: Samples from HLA-typed donors yielded around 85 million unique TCRs in an early data release. Whole-study findings and limits: Within an earlier analysis, most TCR beta V segments proved productive either about 87% or about 30% of the time. The study designated roughly 150 TCR beta chains cytomegalovirus-associated. The availability of immune exposure information extended only to CMV serostatus.

A note on this clone: Its antigen is not known.

Germline lookup yields CDR1 SGHRS and CDR2 YFSETQ. V shed 4 bases and J 1 base; nucleotides not matched to a gene: 5. The CDR3 loop spans 15 amino acids. With 60 Vbeta and 13 Jbeta primers, the PCR was carried out. Using immunoSEQ multiplex PCR, the repertoire was profiled, and TCRdb retains in-frame clones only, with some absent. The sample includes around 170,000 clones, more than 70% seen only once; the top ten take around 1.5%. This rearrangement joins TRBV5-1 to TRBJ1-5, with 7 bases lining up with TRBD1. Sequencing was done on a sample of PBMCs. The sequence came from a girl between 5 and 17 years old in good health and CMV-seronegative. The CDR3, as DNA: TGCGCCAGCAGCCCTGGGACAGTGAGCAATCAGCCCCAGCATTTT. This sequence encodes CASSPGTVSNQPQHF.